The present entry profiles one T cell receptor (beta chain) with its context. Its cognate antigen is unknown. Using immunoSEQ multiplex PCR, the repertoire was profiled, and TCRdb retains in-frame clones only, with some absent. The sample yields 85,000 to 95,000 clones, approximately 91% seen once. Germline V gene lookup returns CDR1 SGHAT and CDR2 FQNNGV. J was trimmed by 4 bases and V by 5 bases; bases with no gene match: 7. The CDR3 extends over 16 amino acids. Collection occurred without any documented infections or immune events in donors. The sample belongs to a study of identifying expanded T cells in peripheral blood. General observations from the study: Clone count variance between approximately two-week samples rose with total template count. About 1.2 clones differed between technical replicates, versus approximately 17 and 20 over time.

The chain recombines TRBV11-2 with TRBJ2-2; 10 bases agree with TRBD2. The receptor was derived from a person aged 18-70 years in good health. Sequencing used blood. The CDR3 DNA follows: TGTGCCAGCAGCACGGAGCGGGGGGGCGCCACCGGGGAGCTGTTTTTT. Protein: CASSTERGGATGELFF.